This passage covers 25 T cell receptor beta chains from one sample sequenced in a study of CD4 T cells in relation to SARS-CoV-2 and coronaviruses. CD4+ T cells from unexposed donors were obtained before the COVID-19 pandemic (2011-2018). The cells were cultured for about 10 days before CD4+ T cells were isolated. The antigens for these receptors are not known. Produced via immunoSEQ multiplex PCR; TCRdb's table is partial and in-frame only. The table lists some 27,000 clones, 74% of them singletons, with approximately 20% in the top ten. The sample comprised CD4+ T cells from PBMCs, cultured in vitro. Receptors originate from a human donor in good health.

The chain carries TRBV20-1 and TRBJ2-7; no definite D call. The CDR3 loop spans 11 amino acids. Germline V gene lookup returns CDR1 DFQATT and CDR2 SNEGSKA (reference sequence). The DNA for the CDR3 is TGCTCACTTTACCAGCACTACGAGCAGTACTTC. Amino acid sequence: CSLYQHYEQYF.

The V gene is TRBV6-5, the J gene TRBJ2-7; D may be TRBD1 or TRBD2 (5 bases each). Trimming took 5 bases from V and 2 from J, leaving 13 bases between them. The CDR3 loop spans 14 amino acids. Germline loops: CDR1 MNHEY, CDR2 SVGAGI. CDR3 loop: CASSSPGTPYEQYF. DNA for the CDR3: TGTGCCAGCAGTAGTCCCGGGACCCCCTACGAGCAGTACTTC.

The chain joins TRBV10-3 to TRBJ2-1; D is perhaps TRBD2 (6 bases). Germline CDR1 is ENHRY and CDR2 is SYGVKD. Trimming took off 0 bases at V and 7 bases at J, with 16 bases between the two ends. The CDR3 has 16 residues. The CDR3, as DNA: TGTGCCATCAGTGAGTCAGGTGGTAGCGGAGGGAATGAGCAGTTCTTC. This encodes CAISESGGSGGNEQFF.

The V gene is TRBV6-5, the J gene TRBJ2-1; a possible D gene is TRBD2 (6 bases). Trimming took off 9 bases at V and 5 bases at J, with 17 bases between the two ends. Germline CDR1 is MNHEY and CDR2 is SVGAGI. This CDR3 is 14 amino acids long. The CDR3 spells CASPEPGLDNEQFF. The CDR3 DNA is TGTGCCAGTCCCGAGCCGGGACTTGACAATGAGCAGTTCTTC.

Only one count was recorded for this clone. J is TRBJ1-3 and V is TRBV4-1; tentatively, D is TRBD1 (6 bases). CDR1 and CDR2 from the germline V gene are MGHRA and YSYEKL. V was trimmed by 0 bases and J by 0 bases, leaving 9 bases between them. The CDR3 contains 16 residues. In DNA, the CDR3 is TGCGCCAGCAGCCAAGAAGGGGGGTTCTCTGGAAACACCATATATTTT. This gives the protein CASSQEGGFSGNTIYF.

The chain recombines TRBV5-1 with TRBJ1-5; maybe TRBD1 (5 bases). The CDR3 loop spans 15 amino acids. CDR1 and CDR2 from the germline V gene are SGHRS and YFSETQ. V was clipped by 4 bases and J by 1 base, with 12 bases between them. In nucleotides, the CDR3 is TGCGCCAGCAGCCCGGACACCCCAAGCAATCAGCCCCAGCATTTT. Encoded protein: CASSPDTPSNQPQHF.

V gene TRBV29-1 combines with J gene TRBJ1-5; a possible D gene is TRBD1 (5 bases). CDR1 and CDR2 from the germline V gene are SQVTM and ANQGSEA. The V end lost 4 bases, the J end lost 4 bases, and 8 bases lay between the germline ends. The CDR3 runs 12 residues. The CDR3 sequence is CSVGQINQPQHF. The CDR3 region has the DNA TGCAGCGTTGGACAGATTAATCAGCCCCAGCATTTT.

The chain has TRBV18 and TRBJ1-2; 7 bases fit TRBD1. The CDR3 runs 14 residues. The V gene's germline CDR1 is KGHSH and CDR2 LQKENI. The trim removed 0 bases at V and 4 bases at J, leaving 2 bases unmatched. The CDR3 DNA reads TGTGCCAGCTCACCACCGGGACAGCTCTATGGCTACACCTTC. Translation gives CASSPPGQLYGYTF.

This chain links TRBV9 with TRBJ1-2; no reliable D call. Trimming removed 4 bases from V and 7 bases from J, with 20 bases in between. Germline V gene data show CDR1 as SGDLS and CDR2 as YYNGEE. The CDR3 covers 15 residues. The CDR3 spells CASSTRPGQSRGYTF. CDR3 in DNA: TGTGCCAGCAGCACTCGACCGGGCCAATCACGTGGCTACACCTTC.

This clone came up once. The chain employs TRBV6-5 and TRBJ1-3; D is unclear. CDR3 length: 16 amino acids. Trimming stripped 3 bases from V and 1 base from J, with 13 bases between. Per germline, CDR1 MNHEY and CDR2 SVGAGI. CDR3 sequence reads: CASSYQRVGSGNTIYF. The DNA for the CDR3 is TGTGCCAGCAGTTATCAGAGGGTTGGGTCTGGAAACACCATATATTTT.

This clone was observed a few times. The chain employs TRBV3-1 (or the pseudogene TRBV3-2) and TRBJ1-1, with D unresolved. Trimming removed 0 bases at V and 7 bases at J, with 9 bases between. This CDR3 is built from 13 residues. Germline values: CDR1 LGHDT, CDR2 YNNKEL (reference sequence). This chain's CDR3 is CASSQESWGEAFF. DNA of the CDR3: TGTGCCAGCAGCCAAGAATCTTGGGGTGAAGCTTTCTTT.

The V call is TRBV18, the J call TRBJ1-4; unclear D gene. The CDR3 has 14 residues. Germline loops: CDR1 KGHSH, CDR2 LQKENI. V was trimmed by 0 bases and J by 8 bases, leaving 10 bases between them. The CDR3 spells CASSPPENREKLFF. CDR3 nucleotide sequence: TGTGCCAGCTCACCACCAGAGAACCGGGAAAAACTGTTTTTT.

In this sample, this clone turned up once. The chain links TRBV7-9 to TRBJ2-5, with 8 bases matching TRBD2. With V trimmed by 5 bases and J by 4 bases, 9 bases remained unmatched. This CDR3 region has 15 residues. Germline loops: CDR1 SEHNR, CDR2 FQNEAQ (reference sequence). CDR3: CASSSAIGGGETQYF. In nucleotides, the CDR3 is TGTGCCAGCAGCAGTGCCATCGGGGGGGGAGAGACCCAGTACTTC.

The CDR3 DNA reads TGTGCCAGCAGCTCTCGACTATCCGCCAACTCTGGAAACACCATATATTTT. Translating it yields CASSSRLSANSGNTIYF. The V and J genes are TRBV11-2 and TRBJ1-3; no reliable D call. Per germline, CDR1 SGHAT and CDR2 FQNNGV. V was trimmed by 4 bases and J by 0 bases, leaving 16 bases between them. The CDR3 spans 17 residues.

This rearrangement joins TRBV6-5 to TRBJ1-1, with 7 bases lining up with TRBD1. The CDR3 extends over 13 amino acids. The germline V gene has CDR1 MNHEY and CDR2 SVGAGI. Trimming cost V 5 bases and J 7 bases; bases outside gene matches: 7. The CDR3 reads CASSLGTESEAFF. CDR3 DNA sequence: TGTGCCAGCAGTCTAGGGACAGAGAGTGAAGCTTTCTTT.

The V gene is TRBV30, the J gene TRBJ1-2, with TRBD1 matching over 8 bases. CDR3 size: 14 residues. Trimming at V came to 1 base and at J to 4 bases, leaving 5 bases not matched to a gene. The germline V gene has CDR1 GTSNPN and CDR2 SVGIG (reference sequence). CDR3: CAWSGTGIGYGYTF. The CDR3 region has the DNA TGTGCCTGGAGTGGGACAGGGATCGGCTATGGCTACACCTTC.

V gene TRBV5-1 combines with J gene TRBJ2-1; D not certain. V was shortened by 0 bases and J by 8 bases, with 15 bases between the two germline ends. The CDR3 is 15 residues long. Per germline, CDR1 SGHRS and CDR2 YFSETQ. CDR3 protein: CASSLELSSVDEQFF. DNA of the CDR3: TGCGCCAGCAGCTTGGAACTATCGTCGGTCGATGAGCAGTTCTTC.

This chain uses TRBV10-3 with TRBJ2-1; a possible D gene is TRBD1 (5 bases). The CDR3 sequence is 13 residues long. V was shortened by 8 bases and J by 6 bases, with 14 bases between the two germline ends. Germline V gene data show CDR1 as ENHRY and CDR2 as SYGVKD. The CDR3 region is CAIARAGSNEQFF. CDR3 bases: TGTGCCATCGCAAGGGCAGGGTCCAATGAGCAGTTCTTC.

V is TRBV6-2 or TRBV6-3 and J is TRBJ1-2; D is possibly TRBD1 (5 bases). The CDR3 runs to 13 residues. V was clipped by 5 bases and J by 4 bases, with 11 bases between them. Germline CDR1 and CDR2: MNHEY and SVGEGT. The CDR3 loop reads CASSEGQGYGYTF. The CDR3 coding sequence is TGTGCCAGCAGTGAGGGGCAGGGCTATGGCTACACCTTC.

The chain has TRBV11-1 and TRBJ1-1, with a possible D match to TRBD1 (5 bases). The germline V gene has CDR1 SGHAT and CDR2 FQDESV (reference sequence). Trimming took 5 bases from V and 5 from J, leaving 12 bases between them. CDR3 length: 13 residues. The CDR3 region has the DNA TGTGCCAGCAGCATAACGACAGAAACTGAAGCTTTCTTT. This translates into CASSITTETEAFF.

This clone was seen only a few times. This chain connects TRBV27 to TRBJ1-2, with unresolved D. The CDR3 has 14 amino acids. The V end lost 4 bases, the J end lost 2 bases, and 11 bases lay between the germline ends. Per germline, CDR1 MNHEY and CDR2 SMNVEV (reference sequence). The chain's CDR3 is CASSYRSQNYGYTF. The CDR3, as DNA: TGTGCCAGCAGTTACCGATCACAAAACTATGGCTACACCTTC.

CDR3 amino acids: CASGVAGTTRSNEQFF. The CDR3 nucleotides read TGTGCCAGCGGCGTAGCGGGAACCACTAGATCCAATGAGCAGTTCTTC. The chain joins TRBV7-9 to TRBJ2-1; 8 bases line up with TRBD2. This CDR3 contains 16 residues. Trimming at V came to 8 bases and at J to 6 bases, leaving 15 bases not matched to a gene. Germline values: CDR1 SEHNR, CDR2 FQNEAQ (reference sequence).

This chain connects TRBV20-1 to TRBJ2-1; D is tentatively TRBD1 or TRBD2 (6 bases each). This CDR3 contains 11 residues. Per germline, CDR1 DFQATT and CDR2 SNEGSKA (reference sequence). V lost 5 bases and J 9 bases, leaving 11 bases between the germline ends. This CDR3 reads CSALQGGEQFF. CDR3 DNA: TGCAGTGCTTTACAGGGAGGTGAGCAGTTCTTC.

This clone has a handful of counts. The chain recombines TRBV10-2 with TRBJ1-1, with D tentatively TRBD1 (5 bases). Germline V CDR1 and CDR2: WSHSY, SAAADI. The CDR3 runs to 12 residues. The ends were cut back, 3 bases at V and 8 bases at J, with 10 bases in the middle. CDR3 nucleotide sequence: TGCGCCAGCAGTGAATCAGGGATCGAAGCTTTCTTT. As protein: CASSESGIEAFF.

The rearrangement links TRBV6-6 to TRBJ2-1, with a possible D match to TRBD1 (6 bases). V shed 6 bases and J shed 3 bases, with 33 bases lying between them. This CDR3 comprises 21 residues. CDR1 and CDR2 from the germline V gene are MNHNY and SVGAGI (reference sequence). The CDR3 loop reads CASSIRHLVLILFRGYNEQFF. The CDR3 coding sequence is TGTGCCAGCAGCATACGCCACCTTGTTCTTATTCTTTTCAGGGGCTACAATGAGCAGTTCTTC.